The clone carrying this TCR beta chain was recorded a few times. No antigen is known for it. These data originate in a study of metastatic and nonmetastatic thyroid tumors. Study context: Malignant thyroid and benign thyroid patients provided blood and tumor or nodule tissue whose repertoires were compared.

The study's findings and limits: It was reportedly found that TCR beta diversity was significantly higher in malignant thyroid tumors than in benign nodules, a difference seen in both blood and tumor samples.

No patient had received any treatment before thyroid surgery. The authors' processing: What underpinned the distant-metastasis classifier for papillary thyroid cancer was the set of CDR3 differences across clinicopathological groups. From the PCR reads, TCRdb re-called clones with MiXCR. TCRdb assigned the V and J calls; the authors' analysis was not used. Here the sample spans some 14,000 clones, about 25% being singletons. Sequences were obtained from blood. The receptor was isolated from a female donor with papillary thyroid cancer or a benign thyroid nodule (not recorded which). Some clones in this sample may be carry-over from other donors' samples.

CDR3 bases: TGTGCCAGCAGGGGAGGGATTAGCAATCAGCCCCAGCATTTT. Protein sequence: CASRGGISNQPQHF. The rearrangement joins TRBV2 to TRBJ1-5; no definite D call. CDR1 and CDR2 (germline): SNHLY, FYNNEI. V was pared by 6 bases and J by 0 bases, with 9 bases between. This CDR3 has 14 amino acids.